The entry that follows covers one T cell receptor (beta chain) sequence. This CDR3 region has 15 residues. The V gene's germline CDR1 is MNHEY and CDR2 SMNVEV (reference sequence). Trimming removed 6 bases from V and 3 bases from J; junction bases left unmatched: 6. This sample's treatment: randomized to nivolumab then ipilimumab (arm A) or the reverse (arm B). The data were produced by immunoSEQ multiplex PCR, yet TCRdb's version contains in-frame clones alone and is incomplete. The repertoire holds 40,000 or so clones, around 86% seen once, with less than 15% in the top ten. The source of the sample is a study of sequential checkpoint blockade in melanoma.

This receptor was obtained from a human donor with melanoma. The source was CD8+ T cells sorted from blood (inferred from file names), collected from a patient given nivolumab and ipilimumab in sequence. The genes are TRBV27 and TRBJ2-7; 12 positions match TRBD2. The CDR3 bases are TGTGCCAGCAGATTGACTAGCGGGAGAGTCTACGAGCAGTACTTC. Translating gives CASRLTSGRVYEQYF.